This T cell receptor (beta chain) was recovered during a study of control samples from healthy donors and cancer patients (dated by TCRdb to the early 2020s). The library was produced with the immunoSEQ multiplex PCR assay. Not all clones reach the TCRdb copy of this immuneACCESS table, which keeps in-frame sequences only. Checked studies attribute under half of the gap to unresolved V genes and leave the rest unexplained. The sample table shows about 160,000 clones, and under 96% are seen once. The ten largest make up 0.95% to 1.1% of the sample. The junction shows trimming of 3 bases on V and 4 bases on J, and the gene matches do not reach 4 bases of it. The germline V gene supplies CDR1 SGHDT and CDR2 YYEEEE. The CDR3 contains 14 residues, cysteine and phenylalanine counted. Only the CDR3 DNA is retained, 42 bases long and in frame from the first base. This clone was seen once. Its antigen has not been determined. No base qualities exist here, and no much larger clone lies one base off it.

The chain couples TRBV5-6 to TRBJ1-2, and 9 junction bases match TRBD1. The TCR originated in a woman in her twenties or thirties in good health. Source material: blood. The nucleotides read TGTGCCAGCAGCTCGGACAGGGGAGGCTATGGCTACACCTTC. It codes for CASSSDRGGYGYTF.